The present TCR beta chain was sequenced within a study of beta chain features in type 1 diabetes. Findings and caveats of the study: People with Type 1 diabetes carried modestly yet significantly shorter TCRB CDR3s in all four CD4+ subsets.

Expressed TCRB transcripts were sequenced because the entire RNA isolate underwent reverse transcription. Reads from naive, central memory and regulatory T cell samples averaged about 3.9 million. Repertoires were generated with immunoSEQ multiplex PCR, while TCRdb's copy carries only in-frame clones and drops some. The repertoire consists of fewer than 400,000 clones, with 7.5% to 9% occurring once and the leading ten covering under 0.5%. The CDR3 is 12 residues long. The germline V gene has CDR1 MDHEN and CDR2 SYDVKM. V shed 3 bases and J shed 7 bases, with 9 bases lying between them. Concerning this clone itself: The antigen is not known.

The sequence was collected from a woman aged 18-29 years in good health. The specimen was central memory CD4+ T cells from blood. The chain is built from TRBV28 and TRBJ1-2; TRBD1 is a possible D gene (5 bases). CDR3: CASSFGGRGYTF. CDR3 nucleotide sequence: TGTGCCAGCAGTTTCGGGGGTCGTGGCTACACCTTC.